What follows are 8 T cell receptor beta chains derived from one specimen sequenced in a study of cytomegalovirus exposure and HLA in healthy donors. Primers for the PCR totalled 60 Vbeta and 13 Jbeta. Libraries were prepared by immunoSEQ multiplex PCR; TCRdb keeps only in-frame clonotypes and omits some of them. Of about 200,000 clones listed, roughly 83% were seen once; the top ten hold 0.35% to 0.5%. The sequenced sample consisted of PBMCs. The receptor source for this set is a male donor in good health and CMV-seropositive.

The chain links TRBV11-2 to TRBJ2-5; 7 bases are shared with TRBD2. Trimming removed 7 bases from V and 1 base from J; junction bases left unmatched: 6. The CDR3 runs 14 residues. The V gene's germline CDR1 is SGHAT and CDR2 FQNNGV. CDR3 residues: CASTSTSVQETQYF. The DNA for the CDR3 is TGTGCCAGCACCTCAACTAGCGTCCAAGAGACCCAGTACTTC.

CDR3 sequence reads: CASSPPGGRGTGELFF. The CDR3 DNA sequence: TGCGCCAGCAGCCCCCCCGGGGGTAGGGGCACCGGGGAGCTGTTTTTT. The chain uses TRBV5-1 and TRBJ2-2; possible D gene TRBD2, 6 bases. V dropped 4 bases and J dropped 4 bases, with 17 bases sitting between them. The germline gives CDR1 SGHRS, CDR2 YFSETQ. CDR3 length: 16 residues.

This clone has only a few counts. The chain joins TRBV7-3 to TRBJ2-1; D is possibly TRBD2 (5 bases). CDR3 length: 14 amino acids. Germline-derived CDR1 and CDR2 are SGHTA and FQGTGA. V lost 6 bases, J lost 1 base, and 10 bases lay in between. The CDR3 bases are TGTGCCAGCAGGAGTGGCGGGTCCTACAATGAGCAGTTCTTC. Translated: CASRSGGSYNEQFF. Using reference TRBV7-3 and TRBJ2-1 for the parts outside the CDR3, the full variable domain is GAGVSQTPSNKVTEKGKYVELRCDPISGHTALYWYRQSLGQGPEFLIYFQGTGAADDSGLPNDRFFAVRPEGSVSTLKIQRTERGDSAVYLCASRSGGSYNEQFFGPGTRLTVL.

The genes are TRBV7-9 and TRBJ1-4; the match to TRBD1 covers 7 bases. Germline CDR1 SEHNR, CDR2 FQNEAQ (reference sequence). CDR3 length equals 14 residues. Trimming cost V 5 bases and J 7 bases; bases outside gene matches: 7. CDR3 sequence (DNA): TGTGCCAGCAGCGAAGACAGGGTGGGTGAAAAACTGTTTTTT. This translates into CASSEDRVGEKLFF.

A note on this clone: The CDR3 ends on some other residue instead of the conserved phenylalanine or tryptophan, so this is likely a read error. The chain couples TRBV9 to TRBJ1-2; 8 positions match TRBD1. This CDR3 contains 17 residues. V lost 3 bases and J lost 4; bases outside the gene matches: 14. The germline V gene encodes CDR1 SGDLS and CDR2 YYNGEE. CDR3 sequence: CASSGDRGYVKGYGYTL. CDR3 sequence (DNA): TGTGCCAGCAGCGGTGACAGGGGCTACGTTAAGGGCTATGGCTACACCCTC.

This clone was observed a handful of times. The rearrangement uses TRBV6-5 and TRBJ1-1, with D maybe TRBD1 (5 bases). Trimming stripped 5 bases from V and 4 bases from J, with 17 bases between. Germline CDR1 is MNHEY and CDR2 is SVGAGI. The CDR3 covers 15 residues. In nucleotides, the CDR3 is TGTGCCAGCAGTCCAAGTATTCAGGGATCCACTGAAGCTTTCTTT. It codes for CASSPSIQGSTEAFF.

This clone was recorded only once. This sample includes further DNA sequences coding for the same CDR3. V and J are TRBV4-1 and TRBJ1-3; TRBD1 aligns across 7 bases. The V gene end was trimmed by 6 bases and the J gene end by 0 bases; junction bases not matched to a gene: 11. The CDR3 is made up of 17 amino acids. From germline, CDR1 is MGHRA and CDR2 YSYEKL. CDR3: CASSQTGSAHSGNTIYF. CDR3 nucleotide sequence: TGCGCCAGCAGTCAGACAGGGTCGGCGCACTCTGGAAACACCATATATTTT.

The chain combines TRBV19 with TRBJ1-5; D remains unclear. The germline CDR1 and CDR2 sequences are LNHDA and SQIVND (reference sequence). V lost 3 bases to trimming and J lost 2 bases, with 11 bases between them. The CDR3 is 15 amino acids. As DNA, the CDR3 is TGTGCCAGTAGTATGATATGGAGTGGCAATCAGCCCCAGCATTTT. Protein: CASSMIWSGNQPQHF.